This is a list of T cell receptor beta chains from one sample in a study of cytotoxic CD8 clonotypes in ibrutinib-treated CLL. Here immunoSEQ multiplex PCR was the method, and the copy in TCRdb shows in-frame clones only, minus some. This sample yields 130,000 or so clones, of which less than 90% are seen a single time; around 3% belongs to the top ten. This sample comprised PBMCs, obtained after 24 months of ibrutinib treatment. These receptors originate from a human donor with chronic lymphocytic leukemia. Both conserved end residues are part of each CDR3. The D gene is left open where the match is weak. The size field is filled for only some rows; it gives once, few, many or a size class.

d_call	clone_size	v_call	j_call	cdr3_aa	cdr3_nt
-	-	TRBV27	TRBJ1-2	CASSANYGYTF	TGTGCCAGCAGCGCTAACTATGGCTACACCTTC
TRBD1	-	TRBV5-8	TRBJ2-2	CASSQDRITGELFF	TGTGCCAGCAGCCAGGACAGGATCACCGGGGAGCTGTTTTTT
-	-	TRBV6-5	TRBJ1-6	CASSYPGSPLHF	TGTGCCAGCAGTTATCCCGGGTCACCCCTCCACTTT
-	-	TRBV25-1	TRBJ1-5	CASSETGRERAQHF	TGTGCCAGCAGTGAAACTGGGAGGGAGAGGGCCCAGCATTTT
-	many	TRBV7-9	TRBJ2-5	CASSFSQKETQYF	TGTGCCAGCAGCTTTTCACAGAAAGAGACCCAGTACTTC
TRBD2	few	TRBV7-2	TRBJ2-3	CASSLTSGGFTDTQYF	TGTGCCAGCAGCTTGACTAGCGGGGGATTCACAGATACGCAGTATTTT
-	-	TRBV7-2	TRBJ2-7	CASSFGARSEQYF	TGTGCCAGCAGCTTCGGAGCTCGAAGCGAGCAGTACTTC
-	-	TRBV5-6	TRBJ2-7	CASSLGTVYEQYF	TGTGCCAGCAGCTTGGGGACAGTCTACGAGCAGTACTTC
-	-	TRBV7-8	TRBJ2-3	CASSSNTDTQYF	TGTGCCAGCAGCTCTAACACAGATACGCAGTATTTT
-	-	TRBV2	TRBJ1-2	CASRGGQRLNYGYTF	TGTGCCAGCAGGGGCGGACAGAGACTAAACTATGGCTACACCTTC
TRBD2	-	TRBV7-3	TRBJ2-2	CASSSAGTSFTGELFF	TGTGCCAGCAGCTCCGCCGGGACTAGCTTCACCGGGGAGCTGTTTTTT
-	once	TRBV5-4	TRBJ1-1	CASSLAQNTEAFF	TGTGCCAGCAGCTTGGCCCAGAACACTGAAGCTTTCTTT
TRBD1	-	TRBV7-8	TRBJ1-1	CASSYQGQSTEAFF	TGTGCCAGCAGCTACCAGGGACAGAGCACTGAAGCTTTCTTT
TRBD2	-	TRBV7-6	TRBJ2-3	CASRARLAGGTDTQYF	TGTGCCAGCAGGGCTAGACTAGCGGGGGGCACAGATACGCAGTATTTT
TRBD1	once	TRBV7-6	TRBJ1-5	CASSQGAQGAYSNQPQHF	TGTGCCAGCAGCCAGGGGGCTCAGGGGGCTTATAGCAATCAGCCCCAGCATTTT
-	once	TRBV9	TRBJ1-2	CASSAKDRYGYTF	TGTGCCAGCAGCGCGAAGGACCGCTATGGCTACACCTTC
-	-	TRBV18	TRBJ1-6	CASSPAPGSYNSPLHF	TGTGCCAGCTCACCGGCCCCCGGCTCCTATAATTCACCCCTCCACTTT
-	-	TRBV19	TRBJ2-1	CASSIMPAVNEQFF	TGTGCCAGTAGTATAATGCCAGCGGTCAATGAGCAGTTCTTC
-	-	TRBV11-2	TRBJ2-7	CASSATRIPASQYF	TGTGCCAGCAGCGCAACGAGGATCCCAGCATCGCAGTACTTC
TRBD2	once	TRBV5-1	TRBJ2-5	CASSLRLAGETQYF	TGCGCCAGCAGCCTGAGGCTAGCGGGGGAGACCCAGTACTTC
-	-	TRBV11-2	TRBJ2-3	CASSLDHVTQIGGQYF	TGTGCCAGCAGCTTAGACCATGTGACTCAAATAGGGGGGCAGTATTTT
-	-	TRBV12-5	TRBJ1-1	CASGDTGTPSAFF	TGTGCTAGTGGTGATACGGGGACCCCTTCAGCTTTCTTT
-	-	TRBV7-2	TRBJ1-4	CASSLVLSEKLFF	TGTGCCAGCAGCTTAGTCTTATCGGAAAAACTGTTTTTT
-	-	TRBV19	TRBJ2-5	CASSPSELTWTQYF	TGTGCCAGTAGTCCCTCGGAACTCACCTGGACCCAGTACTTC
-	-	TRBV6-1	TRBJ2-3	CASTSPGADTQYF	TGTGCCAGCACCTCCCCCGGTGCAGATACGCAGTATTTT
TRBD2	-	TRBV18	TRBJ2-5	CASSPRGTSPGTQYF	TGTGCCAGCTCACCACGTGGGACTAGCCCTGGGACCCAGTACTTC
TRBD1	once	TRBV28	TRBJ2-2	CASSDWTGEGGELFF	TGTGCCAGCAGTGACTGGACAGGGGAGGGCGGGGAGCTGTTTTTT
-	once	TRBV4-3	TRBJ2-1	CASSQEYDLQNYNEQFF	TGCGCCAGCAGCCAAGAATACGACTTGCAGAACTACAATGAGCAGTTCTTC
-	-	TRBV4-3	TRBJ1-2	CASSQETPGGDGYTF	TGCGCCAGCAGCCAAGAGACCCCGGGGGGGGATGGCTACACCTTC
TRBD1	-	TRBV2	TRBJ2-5	CASSPLTGGGETQYF	TGTGCCAGCAGCCCTTTGACAGGGGGTGGGGAGACCCAGTACTTC
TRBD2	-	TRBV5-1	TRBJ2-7	CASSLGTSGDSFLYEQYF	TGCGCCAGCAGCTTAGGGACTAGCGGGGACTCCTTTCTCTACGAGCAGTACTTC
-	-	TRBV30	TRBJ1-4	CAWKMYGTANEKLFF	TGTGCCTGGAAAATGTACGGGACCGCAAATGAAAAACTGTTTTTT
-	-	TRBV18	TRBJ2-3	CASSPFTRSSTDTQYF	TGTGCCAGCTCACCATTCACCAGATCTAGCACAGATACGCAGTATTTT
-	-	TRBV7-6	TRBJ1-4	CASSRTGSGTNEKLFF	TGTGCCAGCAGTCGAACAGGGTCGGGAACTAATGAAAAACTGTTTTTT
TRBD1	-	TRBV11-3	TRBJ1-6	CASSLGTGNSPLHF	TGTGCCAGCAGCCTGGGGACAGGGAATTCACCCCTCCACTTT
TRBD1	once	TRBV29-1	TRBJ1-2	CSVELPRQGPGYGYTF	TGCAGCGTTGAGTTACCTAGACAGGGGCCGGGCTATGGCTACACCTTC
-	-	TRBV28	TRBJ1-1	CASRSGVNTEAFF	TGTGCCAGCAGGTCAGGGGTGAACACTGAAGCTTTCTTT